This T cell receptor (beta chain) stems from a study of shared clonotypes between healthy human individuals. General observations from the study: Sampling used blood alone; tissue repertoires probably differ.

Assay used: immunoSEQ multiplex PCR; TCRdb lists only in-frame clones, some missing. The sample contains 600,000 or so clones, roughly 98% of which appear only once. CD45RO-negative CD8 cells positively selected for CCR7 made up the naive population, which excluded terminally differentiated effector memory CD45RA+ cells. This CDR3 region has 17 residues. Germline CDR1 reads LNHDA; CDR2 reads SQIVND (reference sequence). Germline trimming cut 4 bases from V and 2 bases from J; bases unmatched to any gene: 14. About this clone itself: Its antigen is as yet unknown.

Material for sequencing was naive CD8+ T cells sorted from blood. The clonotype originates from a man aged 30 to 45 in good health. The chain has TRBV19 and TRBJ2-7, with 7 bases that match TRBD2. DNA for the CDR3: TGTGCCAGTAGTACCCCCCTAGCGGACCAGAACCCCTACGAGCAGTACTTC. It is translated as CASSTPLADQNPYEQYF.